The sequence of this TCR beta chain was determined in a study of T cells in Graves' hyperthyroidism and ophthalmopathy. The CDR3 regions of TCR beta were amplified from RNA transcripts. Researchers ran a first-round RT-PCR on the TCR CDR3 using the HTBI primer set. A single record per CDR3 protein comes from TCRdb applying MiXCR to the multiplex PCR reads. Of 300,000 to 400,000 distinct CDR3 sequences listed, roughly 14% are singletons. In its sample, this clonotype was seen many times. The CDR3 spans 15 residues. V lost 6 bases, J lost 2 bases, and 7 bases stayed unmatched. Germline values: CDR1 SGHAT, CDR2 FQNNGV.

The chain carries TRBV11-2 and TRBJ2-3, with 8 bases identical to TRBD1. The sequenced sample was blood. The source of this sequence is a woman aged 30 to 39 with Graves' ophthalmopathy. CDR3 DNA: TGTGCCAGCAGTCAAGGACAGGGTCACACAGATACGCAGTATTTT. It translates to CASSQGQGHTDTQYF.